This TCR beta chain stems from a study of blood T cell repertoires in COVID-19 (dated by TCRdb to the early 2020s). Looking at the study overall: Samples covering the acute and convalescent phases of COVID-19 were provided by collaborators in the United States, Italy and Spain. The sample metadata nearly always contained a de-identified subject ID, COVID-19 status, age in years and sex. Where available, HLA class I and class II types were taken from metadata supplied by the sample provider and were not determined by assay-based typing. The repertoires were released in a freely available public database intended as a resource for research on the immune response to SARS-CoV-2. The dataset comprised deeply sampled blood TCRbeta repertoires from subjects exposed to, actively infected with, or recovered from COVID-19. The samples were drawn from the first 160 participants of the ongoing ImmuneRACE study and from 950 to 1,500 subjects provided by 6 global collaborators. The material from the prospective study consisted of cDNA or gDNA derived from T cells, B-cell-depleted T cells, or PBMCs. Findings and caveats that apply to the study as a whole: Clinical and demographic metadata were provided uncurated, with the amount varying by source and participant.

With respect to this clone: The specificity of this receptor is unknown. The input lacks base qualities; no much larger clone sits a single base away.

Whole blood was collected in K2EDTA tubes by collaborating institutions according to the institutions' own protocols. For TCRbeta analysis, collaborator samples were shipped as frozen whole blood, as isolated PBMCs, or as DNA extracted from either sample type. The junction shows trimming of 3 bases on V and 3 bases on J, plus 9 bases between the germline ends. Via the germline V gene, CDR1 is MNHEY and CDR2 SVGAGI. The CDR3 sequence holds 13 residues, the cysteine and phenylalanine included. The DNA shown is the 39-base CDR3, in frame from base 1. TCRbeta CDR3 regions were amplified from genomic DNA by means of the immunoSEQ Assay, a bias-controlled multiplex PCR. The authors' pipeline ran thus. The number of nucleated cells in each sample was estimated from the amplification of reference gene primers within the assay. To quantify the absolute abundance of each unique TCRbeta CDR3 rearrangement, sequence reads were collapsed and filtered. Productive Simpson clonality was computed per sample as the square root of Simpson's diversity index over productive rearrangements. TCRdb limited this immuneACCESS table to in-frame rearrangements with V and J called. A share of clones is missing; checked studies link under half to unresolved V genes, and the rest is unexplained. V, J and clone size are taken as reported in that table, and D and trimming were inferred from the DNA itself. The sample table holds 300,000 to 450,000 clones, of which 85% to 90% were seen once. 2.5% to 3.5% of the sample rests with the top ten.

The source material was peripheral blood. The sequence links TRBV6-5 to TRBJ2-7; no confident D gene assignment can be made. The clonotype originates from a human donor in a cohort sampled during active COVID-19. At the DNA level, the sequence is TGTGCCAGCAGTTATAGCAAAAACTACGAGCAGTACTTC. Translated, this is CASSYSKNYEQYF.